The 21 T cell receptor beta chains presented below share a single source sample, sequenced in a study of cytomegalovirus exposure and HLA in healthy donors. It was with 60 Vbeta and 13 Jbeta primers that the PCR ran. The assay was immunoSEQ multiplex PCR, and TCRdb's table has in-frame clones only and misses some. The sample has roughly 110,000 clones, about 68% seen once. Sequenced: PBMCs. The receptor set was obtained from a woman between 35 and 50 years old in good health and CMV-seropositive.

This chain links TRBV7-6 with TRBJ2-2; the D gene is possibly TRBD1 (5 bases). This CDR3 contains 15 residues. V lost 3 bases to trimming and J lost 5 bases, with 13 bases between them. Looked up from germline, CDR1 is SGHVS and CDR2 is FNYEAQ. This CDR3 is CASSFARAGTGELFF. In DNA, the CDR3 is TGTGCCAGCAGCTTCGCCAGGGCAGGGACCGGGGAGCTGTTTTTT.

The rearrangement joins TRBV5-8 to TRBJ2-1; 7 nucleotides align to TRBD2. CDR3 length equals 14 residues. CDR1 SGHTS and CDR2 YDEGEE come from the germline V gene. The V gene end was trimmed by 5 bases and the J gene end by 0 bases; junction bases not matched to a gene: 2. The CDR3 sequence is CASSWGGSYNEQFF. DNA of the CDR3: TGTGCCAGCAGTTGGGGGGGCTCCTACAATGAGCAGTTCTTC. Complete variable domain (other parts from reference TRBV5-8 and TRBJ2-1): EAGVTQSPTHLIKTRGQQATLRCSPISGHTSVYWYQQALGLGLQFLLWYDEGEERNRGNFPPRFSGRQFPNYSSELNVNALELEDSALYLCASSWGGSYNEQFFGPGTRLTVL.

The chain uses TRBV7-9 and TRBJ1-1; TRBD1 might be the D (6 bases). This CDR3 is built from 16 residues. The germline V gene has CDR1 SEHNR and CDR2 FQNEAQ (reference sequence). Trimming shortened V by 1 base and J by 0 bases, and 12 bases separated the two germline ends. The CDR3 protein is CASSLGSGTMNTEAFF. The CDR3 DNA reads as TGTGCCAGCAGCTTAGGTTCCGGGACAATGAACACTGAAGCTTTCTTT. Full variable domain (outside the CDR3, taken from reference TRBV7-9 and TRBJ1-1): DTGVSQNPRHKITKRGQNVTFRCDPISEHNRLYWYRQTLGQGPEFLTYFQNEAQLEKSRLLSDRFSAERPKGSFSTLEIQRTEQGDSAMYLCASSLGSGTMNTEAFFGQGTRLTVV.

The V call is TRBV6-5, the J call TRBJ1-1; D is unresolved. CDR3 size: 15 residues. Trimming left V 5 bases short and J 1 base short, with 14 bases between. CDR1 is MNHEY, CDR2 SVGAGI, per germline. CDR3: CASSPPGVQNTEAFF. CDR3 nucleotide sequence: TGTGCCAGCAGTCCACCCGGGGTCCAGAACACTGAAGCTTTCTTT.

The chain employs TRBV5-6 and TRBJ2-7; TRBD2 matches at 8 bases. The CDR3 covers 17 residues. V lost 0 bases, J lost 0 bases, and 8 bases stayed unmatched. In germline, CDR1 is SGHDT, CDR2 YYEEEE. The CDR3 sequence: CASSLALAGTSSYEQYF. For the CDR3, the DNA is TGTGCCAGCAGCTTGGCCTTAGCGGGGACAAGCTCCTACGAGCAGTACTTC.

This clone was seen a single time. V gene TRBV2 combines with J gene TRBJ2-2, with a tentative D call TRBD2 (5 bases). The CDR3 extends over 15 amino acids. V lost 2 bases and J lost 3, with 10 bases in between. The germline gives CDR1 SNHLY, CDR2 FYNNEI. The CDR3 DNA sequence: TGTGCCAGCAGTGAAAGGAGGAGTGACACCGGGGAGCTGTTTTTT. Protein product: CASSERRSDTGELFF.

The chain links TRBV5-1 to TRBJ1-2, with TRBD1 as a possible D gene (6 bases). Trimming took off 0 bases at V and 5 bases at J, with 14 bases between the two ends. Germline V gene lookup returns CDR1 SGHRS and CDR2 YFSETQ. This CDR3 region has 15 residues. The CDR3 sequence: CASSLDGQPFYGYTF. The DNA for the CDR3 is TGCGCCAGCAGCTTGGACGGACAGCCCTTTTATGGCTACACCTTC.

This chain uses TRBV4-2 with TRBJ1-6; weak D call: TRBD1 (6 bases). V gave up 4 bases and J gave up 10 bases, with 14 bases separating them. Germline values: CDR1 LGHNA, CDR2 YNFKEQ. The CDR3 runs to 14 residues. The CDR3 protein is CASSLRERGSPLHF. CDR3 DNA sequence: TGTGCCAGCAGCCTAAGGGAGAGGGGGTCACCCCTCCACTTT.

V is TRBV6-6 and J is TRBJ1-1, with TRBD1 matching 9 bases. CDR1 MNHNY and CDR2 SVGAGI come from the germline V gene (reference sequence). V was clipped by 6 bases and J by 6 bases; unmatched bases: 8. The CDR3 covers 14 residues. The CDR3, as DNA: TGTGCCAGCAGGAGGGAGGGACAGGGCCCTGAAGCTTTCTTT. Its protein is CASRREGQGPEAFF.

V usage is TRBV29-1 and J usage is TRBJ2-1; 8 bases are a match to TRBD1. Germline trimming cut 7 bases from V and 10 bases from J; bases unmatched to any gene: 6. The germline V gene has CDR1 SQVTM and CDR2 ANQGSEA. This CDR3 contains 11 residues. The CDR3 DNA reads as TGCAGCGCCCTCCGACAGGGGGAGCAGTTCTTC. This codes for CSALRQGEQFF.

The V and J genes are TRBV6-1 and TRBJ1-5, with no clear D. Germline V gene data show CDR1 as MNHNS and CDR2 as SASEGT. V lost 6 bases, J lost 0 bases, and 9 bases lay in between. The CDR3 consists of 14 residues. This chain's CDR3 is CASSLDYSNQPQHF. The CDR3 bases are TGTGCCAGCAGCCTGGACTATAGCAATCAGCCCCAGCATTTT.

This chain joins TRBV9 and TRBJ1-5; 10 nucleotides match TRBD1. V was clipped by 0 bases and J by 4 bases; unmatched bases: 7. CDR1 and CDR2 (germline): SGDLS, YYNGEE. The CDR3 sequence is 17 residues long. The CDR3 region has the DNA TGTGCCAGCAGCGTAGCCCTCCGGGACAGGGGAAATCAGCCCCAGCATTTT. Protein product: CASSVALRDRGNQPQHF.

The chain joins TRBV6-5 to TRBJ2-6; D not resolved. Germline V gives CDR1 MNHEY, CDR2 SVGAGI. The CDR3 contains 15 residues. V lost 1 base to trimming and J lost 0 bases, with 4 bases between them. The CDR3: CASSYYSSGANVLTF. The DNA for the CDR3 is TGTGCCAGCAGTTACTACAGCTCTGGGGCCAACGTCCTGACTTTC.

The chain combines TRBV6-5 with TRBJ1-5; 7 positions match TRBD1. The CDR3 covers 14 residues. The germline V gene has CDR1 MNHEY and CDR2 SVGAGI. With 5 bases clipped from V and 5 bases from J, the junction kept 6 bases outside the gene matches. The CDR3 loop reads CASSPTGPHQPQHF. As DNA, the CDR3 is TGTGCCAGCAGTCCGACAGGGCCACATCAGCCCCAGCATTTT.

CDR3 region: CASRQGLVDTQYF. CDR3 DNA sequence: TGTGCCAGTAGACAGGGGTTGGTAGATACGCAGTATTTT. The V and J genes are TRBV6-5 and TRBJ2-3; TRBD1 aligns across 8 bases. Germline loops: CDR1 MNHEY, CDR2 SVGAGI. The CDR3 contains 13 residues. The V gene end was trimmed by 9 bases and the J gene end by 5 bases; junction bases not matched to a gene: 7.

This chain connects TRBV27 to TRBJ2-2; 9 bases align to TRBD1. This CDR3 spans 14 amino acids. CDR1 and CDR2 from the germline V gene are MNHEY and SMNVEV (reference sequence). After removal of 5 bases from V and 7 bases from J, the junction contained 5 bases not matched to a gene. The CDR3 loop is CASSGTGLIGELFF. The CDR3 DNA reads TGTGCCAGCAGTGGGACAGGGTTGATCGGGGAGCTGTTTTTT.

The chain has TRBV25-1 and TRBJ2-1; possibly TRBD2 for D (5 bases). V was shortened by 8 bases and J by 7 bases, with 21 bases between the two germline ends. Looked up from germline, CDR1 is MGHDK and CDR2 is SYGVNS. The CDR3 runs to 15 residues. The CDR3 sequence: CASGGGRASRNEQFF. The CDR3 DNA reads TGTGCCAGCGGCGGAGGCCGGGCGTCTCGTAATGAGCAGTTCTTC.

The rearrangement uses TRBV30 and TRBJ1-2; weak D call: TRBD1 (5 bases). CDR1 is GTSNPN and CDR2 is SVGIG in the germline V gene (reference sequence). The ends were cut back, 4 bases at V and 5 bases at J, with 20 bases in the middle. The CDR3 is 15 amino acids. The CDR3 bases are TGTGCCTGGATGGGGACGGGGGGGTCGGGATATGGCTACACCTTC. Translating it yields CAWMGTGGSGYGYTF.

The CDR3 DNA reads as TGTGCCAGCAAGGGGACAGGATCCTCTGGGGCCAACGTCCTGACTTTC. The encoded protein is CASKGTGSSGANVLTF. The J gene is TRBJ2-6, the V gene TRBV2; 8 nucleotides match TRBD1. The germline V gene encodes CDR1 SNHLY and CDR2 FYNNEI. Trimming cost V 7 bases and J 0 bases; bases outside gene matches: 5. This CDR3 contains 16 residues.

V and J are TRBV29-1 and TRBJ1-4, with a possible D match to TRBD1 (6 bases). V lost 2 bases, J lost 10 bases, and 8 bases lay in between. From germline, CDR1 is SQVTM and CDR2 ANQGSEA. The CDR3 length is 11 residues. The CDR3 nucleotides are TGCAGCGTTGAAAAGGACAGAAAACTGTTTTTT. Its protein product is CSVEKDRKLFF.

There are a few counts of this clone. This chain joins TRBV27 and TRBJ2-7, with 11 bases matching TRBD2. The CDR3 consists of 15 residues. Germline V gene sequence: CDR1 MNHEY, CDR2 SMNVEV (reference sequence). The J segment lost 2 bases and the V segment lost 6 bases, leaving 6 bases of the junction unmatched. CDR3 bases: TGTGCCAGCAGAGTGACTAGCGGGACGGCCTACGAGCAGTACTTC. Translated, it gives CASRVTSGTAYEQYF.